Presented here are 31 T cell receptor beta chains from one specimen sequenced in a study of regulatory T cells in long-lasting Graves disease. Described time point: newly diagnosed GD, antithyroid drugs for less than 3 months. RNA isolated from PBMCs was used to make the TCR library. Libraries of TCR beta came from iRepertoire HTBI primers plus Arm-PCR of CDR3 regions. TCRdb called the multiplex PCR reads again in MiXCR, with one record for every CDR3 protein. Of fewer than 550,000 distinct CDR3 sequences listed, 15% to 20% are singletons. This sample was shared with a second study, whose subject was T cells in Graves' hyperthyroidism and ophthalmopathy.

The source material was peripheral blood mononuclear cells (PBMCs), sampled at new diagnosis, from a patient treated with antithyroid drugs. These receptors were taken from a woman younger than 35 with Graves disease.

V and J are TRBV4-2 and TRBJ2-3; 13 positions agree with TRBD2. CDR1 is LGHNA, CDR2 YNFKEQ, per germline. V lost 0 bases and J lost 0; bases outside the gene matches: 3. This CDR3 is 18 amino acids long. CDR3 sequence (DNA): TGTGCCAGCAGCCAAGATCGACTAGCGGGGGGAAGCACAGATACGCAGTATTTT. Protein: CASSQDRLAGGSTDTQYF.

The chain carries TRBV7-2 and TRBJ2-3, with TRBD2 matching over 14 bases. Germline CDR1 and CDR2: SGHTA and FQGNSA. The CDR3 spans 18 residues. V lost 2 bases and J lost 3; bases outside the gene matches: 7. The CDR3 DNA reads TGTGCCAGCAGCTTATCCGGGACTAGCGGGAGAAGAACAGATACGCAGTATTTT. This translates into CASSLSGTSGRRTDTQYF.

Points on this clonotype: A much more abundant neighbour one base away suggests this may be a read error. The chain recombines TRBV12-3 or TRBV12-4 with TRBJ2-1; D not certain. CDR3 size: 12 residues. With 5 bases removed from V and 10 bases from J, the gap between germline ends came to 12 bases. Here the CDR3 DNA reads TGTGCCAGCAGTGAGTCTATATACGAGCAGTTCTTC. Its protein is CASSESIYEQFF.

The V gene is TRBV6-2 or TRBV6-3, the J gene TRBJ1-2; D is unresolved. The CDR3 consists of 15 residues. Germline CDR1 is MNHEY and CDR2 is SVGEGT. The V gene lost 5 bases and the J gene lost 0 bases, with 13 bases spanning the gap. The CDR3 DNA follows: TGTGCCAGCAGTGCCGGTCTGGCCCCTAACTATGGCTACACCTTC. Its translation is CASSAGLAPNYGYTF.

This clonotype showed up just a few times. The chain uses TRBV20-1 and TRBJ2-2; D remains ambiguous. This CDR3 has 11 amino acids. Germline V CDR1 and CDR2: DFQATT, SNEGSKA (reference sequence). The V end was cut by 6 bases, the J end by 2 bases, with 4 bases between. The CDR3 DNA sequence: TGCAGTGCCACCAACACCGGGGAGCTGTTTTTT. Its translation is CSATNTGELFF.

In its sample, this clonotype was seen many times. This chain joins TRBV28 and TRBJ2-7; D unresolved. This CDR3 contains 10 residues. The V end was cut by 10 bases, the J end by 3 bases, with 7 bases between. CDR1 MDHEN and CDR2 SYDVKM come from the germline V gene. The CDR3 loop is CATLYYEQYF. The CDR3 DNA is TGTGCCACCTTATACTACGAGCAGTACTTC.

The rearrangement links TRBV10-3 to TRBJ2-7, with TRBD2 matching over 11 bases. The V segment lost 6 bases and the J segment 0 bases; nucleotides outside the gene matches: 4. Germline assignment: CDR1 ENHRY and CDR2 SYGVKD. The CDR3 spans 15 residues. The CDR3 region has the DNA TGTGCCATCAGCGCCGGGACTAGCGGCTCCTACGAGCAGTACTTC. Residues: CAISAGTSGSYEQYF.

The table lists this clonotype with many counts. In nucleotides, the CDR3 is TGTGCCAGCAGCCCCCGAGGTTTAGCGGGTAGATCCTACAATGAGCAGTTCTTC. It codes for CASSPRGLAGRSYNEQFF. The chain couples TRBV7-9 to TRBJ2-1; the match to TRBD2 covers 7 bases. Germline V gene data show CDR1 as SEHNR and CDR2 as FQNEAQ (reference sequence). The CDR3 length is 18 residues. J lost 1 base, V lost 5 bases, and 14 bases had no gene match.

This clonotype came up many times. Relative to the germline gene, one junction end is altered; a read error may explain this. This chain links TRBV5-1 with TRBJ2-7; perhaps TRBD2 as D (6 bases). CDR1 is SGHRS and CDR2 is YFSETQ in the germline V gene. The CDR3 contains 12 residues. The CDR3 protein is CASSLEGSEQYF. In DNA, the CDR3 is TGTGCCAGCAGTTTGGAGGGCTCCGAGCAGTACTTC.

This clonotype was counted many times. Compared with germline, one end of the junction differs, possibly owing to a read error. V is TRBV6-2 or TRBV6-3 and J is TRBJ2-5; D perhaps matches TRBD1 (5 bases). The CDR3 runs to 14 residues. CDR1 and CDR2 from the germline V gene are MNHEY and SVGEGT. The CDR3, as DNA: TGTGCCAGCAGTTACTCTTTCAGGGCAGAGGCCCAGTACTTC. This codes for CASSYSFRAEAQYF.

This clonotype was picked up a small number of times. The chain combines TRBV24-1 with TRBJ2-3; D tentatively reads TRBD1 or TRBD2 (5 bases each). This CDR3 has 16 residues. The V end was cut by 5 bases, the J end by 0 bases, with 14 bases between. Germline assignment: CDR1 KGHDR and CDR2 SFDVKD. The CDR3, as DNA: TGTGCCACCAGTGGGGGCCAGCGGAGCAGCACAGATACGCAGTATTTT. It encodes CATSGGQRSSTDTQYF.

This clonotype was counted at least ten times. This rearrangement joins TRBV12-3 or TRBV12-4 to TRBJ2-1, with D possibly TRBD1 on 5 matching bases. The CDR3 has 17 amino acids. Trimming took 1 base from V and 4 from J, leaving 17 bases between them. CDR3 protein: CASSLVLGQNSYNEQFF. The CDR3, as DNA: TGTGCCAGCAGTTTAGTTCTGGGGCAAAACTCATACAATGAGCAGTTCTTC.

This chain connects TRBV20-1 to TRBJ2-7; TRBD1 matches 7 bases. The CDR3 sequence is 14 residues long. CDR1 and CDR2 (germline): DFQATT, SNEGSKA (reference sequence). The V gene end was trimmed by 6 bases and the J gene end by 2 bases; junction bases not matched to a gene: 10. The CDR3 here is CSAGSDRTAYEQYF. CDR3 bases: TGCAGTGCCGGCTCGGACAGGACCGCCTACGAGCAGTACTTC.

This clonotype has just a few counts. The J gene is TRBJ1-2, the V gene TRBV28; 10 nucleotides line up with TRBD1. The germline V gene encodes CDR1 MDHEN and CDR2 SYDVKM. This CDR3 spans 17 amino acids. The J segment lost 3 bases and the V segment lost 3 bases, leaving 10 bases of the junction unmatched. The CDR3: CASSLVAPGTGDYGYTF. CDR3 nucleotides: TGTGCCAGCAGTTTGGTGGCCCCCGGGACAGGGGACTATGGCTACACCTTC.

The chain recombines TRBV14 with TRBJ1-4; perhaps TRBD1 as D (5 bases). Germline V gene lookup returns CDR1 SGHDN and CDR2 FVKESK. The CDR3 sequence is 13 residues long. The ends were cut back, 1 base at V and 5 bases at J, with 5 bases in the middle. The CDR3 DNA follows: TGTGCCAGCAGCCAAGGGGGCAATGAAAAACTGTTTTTT. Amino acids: CASSQGGNEKLFF.

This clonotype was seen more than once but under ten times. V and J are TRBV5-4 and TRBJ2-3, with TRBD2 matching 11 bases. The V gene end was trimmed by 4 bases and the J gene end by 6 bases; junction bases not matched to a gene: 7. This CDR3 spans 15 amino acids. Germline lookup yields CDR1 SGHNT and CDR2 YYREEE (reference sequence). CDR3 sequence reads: CASSLLAGAEDTQYF. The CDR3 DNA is TGTGCCAGCAGCCTACTAGCGGGAGCAGAGGATACGCAGTATTTT.

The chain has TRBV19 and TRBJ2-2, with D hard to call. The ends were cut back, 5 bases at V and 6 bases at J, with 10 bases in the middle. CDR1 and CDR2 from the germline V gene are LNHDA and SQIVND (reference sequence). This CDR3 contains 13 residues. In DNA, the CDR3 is TGTGCCAGTAGTCTACCCATCGCCGGGGAGCTGTTTTTT. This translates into CASSLPIAGELFF.

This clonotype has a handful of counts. The CDR3 DNA sequence: TGCGCCAGCAGTTTGCTCCCCCCACATGGCGGCCCCTACGAGCAGTACTTC. Protein sequence: CASSLLPPHGGPYEQYF. The chain has TRBV4-1 and TRBJ2-7; D is unresolved. Between the trimmed V and J ends, which lost 6 bases and 2 bases, there was a span of 23 bases. Germline assignment: CDR1 MGHRA and CDR2 YSYEKL. There are 17 residues in the CDR3.

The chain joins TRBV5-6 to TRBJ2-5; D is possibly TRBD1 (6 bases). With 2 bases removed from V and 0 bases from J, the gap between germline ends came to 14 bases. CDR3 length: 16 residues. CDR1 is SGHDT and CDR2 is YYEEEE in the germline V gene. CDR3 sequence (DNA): TGTGCCAGCAGCTTTCTGGACAGACCTTACCAAGAGACCCAGTACTTC. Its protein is CASSFLDRPYQETQYF.

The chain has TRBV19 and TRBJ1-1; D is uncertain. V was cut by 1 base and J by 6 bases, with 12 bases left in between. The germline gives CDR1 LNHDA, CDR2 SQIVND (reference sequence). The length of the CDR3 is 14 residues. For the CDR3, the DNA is TGTGCCAGTAGTATAGCTCAAGTGGGCGCTGAAGCTTTCTTT. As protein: CASSIAQVGAEAFF.

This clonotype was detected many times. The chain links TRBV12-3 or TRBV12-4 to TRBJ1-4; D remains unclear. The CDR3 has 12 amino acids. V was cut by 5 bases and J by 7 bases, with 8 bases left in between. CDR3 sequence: CASSPSGEKLFF. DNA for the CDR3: TGTGCCAGCAGTCCGAGCGGTGAAAAACTGTTTTTT.

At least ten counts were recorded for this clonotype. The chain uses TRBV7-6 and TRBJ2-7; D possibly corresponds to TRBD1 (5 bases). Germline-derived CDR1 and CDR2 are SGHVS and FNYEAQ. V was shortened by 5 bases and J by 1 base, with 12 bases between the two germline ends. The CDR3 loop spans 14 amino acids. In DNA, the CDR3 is TGTGCCAGCAGCCTTAGCAGGGATTCCTACGAGCAGTACTTC. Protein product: CASSLSRDSYEQYF.

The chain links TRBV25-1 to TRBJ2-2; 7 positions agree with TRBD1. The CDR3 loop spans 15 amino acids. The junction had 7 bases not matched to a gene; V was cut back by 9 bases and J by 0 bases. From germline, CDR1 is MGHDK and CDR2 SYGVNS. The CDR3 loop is CASSGTAPNTGELFF. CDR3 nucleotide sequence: TGTGCCAGTTCCGGGACAGCACCGAACACCGGGGAGCTGTTTTTT.

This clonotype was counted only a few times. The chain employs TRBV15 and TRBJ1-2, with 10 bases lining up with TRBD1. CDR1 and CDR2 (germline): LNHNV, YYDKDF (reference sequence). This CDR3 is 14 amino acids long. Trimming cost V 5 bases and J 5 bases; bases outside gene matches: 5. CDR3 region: CATSQTGGYYGYTF. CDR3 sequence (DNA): TGTGCCACCAGCCAGACAGGGGGCTATTATGGCTACACCTTC. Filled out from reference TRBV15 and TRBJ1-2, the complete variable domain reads DAMVIQNPRYQVTQFGKPVTLSCSQTLNHNVMYWYQQKSSQAPKLLFHYYDKDFNNEADTPDNFQSRRPNTSFCFLDIRSPGLGDTAMYLCATSQTGGYYGYTFGSGTRLTVV.

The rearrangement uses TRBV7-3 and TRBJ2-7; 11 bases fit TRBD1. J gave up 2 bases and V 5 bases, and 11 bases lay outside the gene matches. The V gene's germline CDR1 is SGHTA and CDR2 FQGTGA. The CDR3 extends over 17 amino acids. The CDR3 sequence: CASSRTPGTGGPYEQYF. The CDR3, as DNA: TGTGCCAGCAGCCGGACGCCCGGGACAGGGGGTCCCTACGAGCAGTACTTC.

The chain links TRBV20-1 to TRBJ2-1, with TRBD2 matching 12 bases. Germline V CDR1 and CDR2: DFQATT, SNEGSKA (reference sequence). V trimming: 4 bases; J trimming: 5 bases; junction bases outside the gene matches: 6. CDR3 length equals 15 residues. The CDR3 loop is CSAILTSGSNNEQFF. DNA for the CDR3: TGCAGTGCTATTCTGACTAGCGGGAGTAACAATGAGCAGTTCTTC.

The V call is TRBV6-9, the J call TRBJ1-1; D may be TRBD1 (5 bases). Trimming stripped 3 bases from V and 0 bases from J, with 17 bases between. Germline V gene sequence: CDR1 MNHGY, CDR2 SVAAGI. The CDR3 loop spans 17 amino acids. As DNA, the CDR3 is TGTGCCAGCAGTTACTCCACCGGGGGGGGGTTGAACACTGAAGCTTTCTTT. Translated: CASSYSTGGGLNTEAFF.

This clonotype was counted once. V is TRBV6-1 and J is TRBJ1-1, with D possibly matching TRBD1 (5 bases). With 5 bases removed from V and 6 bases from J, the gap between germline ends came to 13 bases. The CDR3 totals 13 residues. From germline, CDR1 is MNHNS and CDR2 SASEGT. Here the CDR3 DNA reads TGTGCCAGCAGTTACGCATGGGGCCCTGAAGCTTTCTTT. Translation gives CASSYAWGPEAFF.

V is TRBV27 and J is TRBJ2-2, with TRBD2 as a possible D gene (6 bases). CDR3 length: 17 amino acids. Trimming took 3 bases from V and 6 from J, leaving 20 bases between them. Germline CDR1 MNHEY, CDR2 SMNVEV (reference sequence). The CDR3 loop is CASSFFPGTSRAGELFF. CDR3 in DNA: TGTGCCAGCAGTTTTTTCCCCGGGACTTCCCGGGCCGGGGAGCTGTTTTTT.

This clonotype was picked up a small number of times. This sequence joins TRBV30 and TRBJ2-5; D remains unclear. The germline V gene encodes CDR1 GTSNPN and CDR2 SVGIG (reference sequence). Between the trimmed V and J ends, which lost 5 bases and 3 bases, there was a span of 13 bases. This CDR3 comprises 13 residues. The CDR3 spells CAWAHWGEETQYF. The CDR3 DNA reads TGTGCCTGGGCCCACTGGGGTGAAGAGACCCAGTACTTC.

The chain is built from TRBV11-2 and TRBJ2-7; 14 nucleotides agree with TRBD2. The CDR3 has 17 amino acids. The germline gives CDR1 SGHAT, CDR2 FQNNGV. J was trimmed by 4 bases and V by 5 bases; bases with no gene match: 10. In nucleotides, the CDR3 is TGTGCCAGCAGCCCAGGGGGACTAGCGGGAGTTGGGTACGAGCAGTACTTC. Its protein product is CASSPGGLAGVGYEQYF.